This paragraph reports one T cell receptor (beta chain). Sequencing used immunoSEQ multiplex PCR; TCRdb keeps in-frame clones, though not all of them. The profile shows tens of thousands of clones, around nine tenths of them singletons. This entry is derived from a study of technical replicates of blood from several donors. V was shortened by 0 bases and J by 10 bases, with 13 bases between the two germline ends. The CDR3 runs to 14 residues. Germline assignment: CDR1 SGHVS and CDR2 FNYEAQ. The chain has TRBV7-6 and TRBJ2-1; D is possibly TRBD2 (6 bases). The sequence was obtained from a human donor in good health. Some clones in this sample may be carry-over from other donors' samples. The sequenced material came from PBMCs. This chain's CDR3 is CASSLALGGGEQFF. The CDR3 nucleotides read TGTGCCAGCAGCTTAGCCCTGGGTGGGGGGGAGCAGTTCTTC.